This is a list of T cell receptor beta chains from one sample in a study of CD8 T cells in Susac syndrome. TCRdb processed the immunoSEQ multiplex PCR reads anew with MiXCR; each CDR3 protein has one entry. The table shows under 200,000 distinct CDR3 sequences, with 91% occurring only once. The sequenced sample consisted of CD4+ T cells from PBMCs. These receptors all stem from a human donor with Susac syndrome. The CDR3 runs from the conserved cysteine through the conserved F or W. D genes are given only for firm matches. Not every row has a clone size; where given, it reads once, few, many or a size class.

d_gene | j_gene | abundance | v_gene | CDR3nt | CDR3aa
- | TRBJ2-1 | - | TRBV2 | TGTGCCAGCCAAACGAGGGCTAGGAATGGTGAGCAGTTCTTC | CASQTRARNGEQFF
TRBD2 | TRBJ2-7 | - | TRBV10-3 | TGTGCCATCAGTGATGGTAGCGGGGGGGAGCACGAGCAGTACTTC | CAISDGSGGEHEQYF
- | TRBJ2-5 | few | TRBV3-1 | TGTGCCAGCAGCCAAGCTGAGACCCAGTACTTC | CASSQAETQYF
TRBD1 | TRBJ1-2 | - | TRBV2 | TGTGCCAGTAGGGACAGGGGAAACTATGGCTACACCTTC | CASRDRGNYGYTF
- | TRBJ1-5 | - | TRBV6-5 | TGTGCCAGCAGGGCCCCTGGCGGCCAGCCCCAGCATTTT | CASRAPGGQPQHF
- | TRBJ1-1 | - | TRBV19 | TGTGCCAGTTATAACAGGGATAATGGGGTCGGCACTGAAGCTTTCTTT | CASYNRDNGVGTEAFF
- | TRBJ2-7 | - | TRBV7-9 | TGTGCCAGCAGCCGACGGGGTTTCTCCTACGAGCAGTACTTC | CASSRRGFSYEQYF
- | TRBJ2-1 | - | TRBV6-2/TRBV6-3 | TGTGCCAGCAGTTTACAGGGTCAAAACAATGAGCAGTTCTTC | CASSLQGQNNEQFF
TRBD1 | TRBJ1-3 | once | TRBV6-4 | TGTGCCAGCAGGGGGACAGGGAAGGATGGAAACACCATATATTTT | CASRGTGKDGNTIYF
- | TRBJ1-4 | once | TRBV4-2 | TGTGCCAGCAGCCAAGAATTACAGGGACTGGAAAAACTGTTTTTT | CASSQELQGLEKLFF
TRBD1 | TRBJ1-2 | - | TRBV5-1 | TGCGCCAGCAGCTTGGTAGTGGCAGGGGGTGGCTACACCTTC | CASSLVVAGGGYTF
- | TRBJ1-2 | - | TRBV7-9 | TGTGCCAGCAGCTTTGACCGAATCTATGGCTACACCTTC | CASSFDRIYGYTF
TRBD2 | TRBJ2-1 | - | TRBV20-1 | TGCAGTGCTGTTCTAGCGGGAGGGACCTACAATGAGCAGTTCTTC | CSAVLAGGTYNEQFF
- | TRBJ1-5 | once | TRBV4-1 | TGCGCCAGCAGCCCGGGGACGCCAGATCAGCCCCAGCATTTT | CASSPGTPDQPQHF
- | TRBJ1-4 | few | TRBV3-1 | TGTGCCAGTAGCCAAGGAGCAACTAATGAAAAACTGTTTTTT | CASSQGATNEKLFF
- | TRBJ2-2 | - | TRBV18 | TGTGCCAGCTCACAAGACTCCGGGGAGCTGTTTTTT | CASSQDSGELFF
- | TRBJ1-2 | - | TRBV20-1 | TGCAGTGCCGCCACCACAGGGTACTATGGCTACACCTTC | CSAATTGYYGYTF
- | TRBJ1-2 | - | TRBV27 | TGTGCCAGCAGTTTATCACAGGGTGTACAAGGCTACACCTTC | CASSLSQGVQGYTF
TRBD1 | TRBJ2-1 | - | TRBV5-1 | TGCGCCAGCAGCTTGGGCGGGACAGGGGTGGGCGATGAGCAGTTCTTC | CASSLGGTGVGDEQFF
- | TRBJ2-7 | - | TRBV18 | TGTGCCAGCTCACCTTTCTCCCAAAGGGACTACGAGCAGTACTTC | CASSPFSQRDYEQYF
- | TRBJ2-4 | - | TRBV18 | TGTGCCAGCTCACCACTACCGTCTACCCCGACCAAAAACATTCAGTACTTC | CASSPLPSTPTKNIQYF
- | TRBJ2-2 | - | TRBV30 | TGTGCCTGGAATCGGGCAGGATCATCCGGGGAGCTGTTTTTT | CAWNRAGSSGELFF
- | TRBJ2-5 | - | TRBV19 | TGTGCCAGTAGTCCGGGACTTGAAGGTTATGCCCAGTACTTC | CASSPGLEGYAQYF
TRBD1 | TRBJ1-2 | - | TRBV3-1 | TGTGCCAGCAGCCAAGAAGTAGGGGCAGGGGGATTGTATGGCTACACCTTC | CASSQEVGAGGLYGYTF
TRBD2 | TRBJ2-2 | once | TRBV27 | TGTGCCAGCAGTTCTAGCGGGACTACCGGGGAGCTGTTTTTT | CASSSSGTTGELFF
- | TRBJ1-1 | - | TRBV3-1 | TGTGCCAGCAGCCAAGTGGGGACTACCTCTGAAGCTTTCTTT | CASSQVGTTSEAFF
TRBD2 | TRBJ2-1 | once | TRBV6-6 | TGTGCCAGCACGCCTCGGCGGGAGCTGCCTGAGCAGTTCTTC | CASTPRRELPEQFF
- | TRBJ2-7 | few | TRBV7-2 | TGTGCCAGCAGCCCTAGGGAAGCCTACGAGCAGTACTTC | CASSPREAYEQYF
- | TRBJ1-2 | - | TRBV5-1 | TGCGCCAGCAGCTTGTCTAAGGATACCTATGGCTACACCTTC | CASSLSKDTYGYTF
- | TRBJ1-1 | - | TRBV30 | TGTGCCTGGAGTGTATGGGCAGACACTGAAGCTTTCTTT | CAWSVWADTEAFF
- | TRBJ2-2 | once | TRBV11-3 | TGTGCCAGCAGCTTAGTTCCGGGGGAGCTGTTTTTT | CASSLVPGELFF
- | TRBJ2-5 | - | TRBV7-9 | TGTGCCAGCAGCCCCTCTCGAGAGACCCAGTACTTC | CASSPSRETQYF
- | TRBJ1-1 | - | TRBV18 | TGTGCCAGCTCACCACCGGGGTACGGGACTGAAGCTTTCTTT | CASSPPGYGTEAFF
TRBD2 | TRBJ2-7 | - | TRBV10-3 | TGTGCCATCAAAGGGACTAGCGTCGAAGAGCAGTACTTC | CAIKGTSVEEQYF
- | TRBJ1-5 | - | TRBV18 | TGTGCCAGCTCACCTCTCGGGGGGACGGGTGAACAGCCCCAGCATTTT | CASSPLGGTGEQPQHF
TRBD2 | TRBJ2-4 | - | TRBV5-1 | TGCGCCAGCAGCTTGGACCAGCGGGAGTCCTCAAACATTCAGTACTTC | CASSLDQRESSNIQYF
- | TRBJ2-1 | - | TRBV27 | TGTGCCAGCTACGAGGGGTCGTCGGGAAATGAGCAGTTCTTC | CASYEGSSGNEQFF
- | TRBJ1-1 | - | TRBV7-9 | TGTGCCAGCAGCTTGGAGGGGGAGTCTGAAGCTTTCTTT | CASSLEGESEAFF
- | TRBJ2-7 | - | TRBV5-1 | TGCGCCAGCAGCCAACGAGCGGACATAACCTACGAGCAGTACTTC | CASSQRADITYEQYF
TRBD1 | TRBJ1-1 | - | TRBV28 | TGTGCCCTGACAGGGGCGAACACTGAAGCTTTCTTT | CALTGANTEAFF
- | TRBJ2-1 | - | TRBV5-6 | TGTGCCAGCAGCTTATTTGGTCCTAGCTTCAATGAGCAGTTCTTC | CASSLFGPSFNEQFF
- | TRBJ1-6 | - | TRBV28 | TGTGCCAGCAGTTTATCGGGAGAAGGTTCACCCCTCCACTTT | CASSLSGEGSPLHF
- | TRBJ2-7 | - | TRBV28 | TGTGCCAGCAGTTTTTTGATGGGCGAGCAGTACTTC | CASSFLMGEQYF
TRBD1 | TRBJ1-2 | - | TRBV28 | TGTGCCAGCACGAGACAGGGGTCCAGTGGCTACACCTTC | CASTRQGSSGYTF
TRBD1 | TRBJ1-2 | - | TRBV19 | TGTGCCAGTAGAAGCGGGACAGGGGGTAACTATGGCTACACCTTC | CASRSGTGGNYGYTF
- | TRBJ1-5 | once | TRBV28 | TGTGCCAGCAGTATGGCGACAGGCAATCAGCCCCAGCATTTT | CASSMATGNQPQHF
- | TRBJ1-2 | - | TRBV28 | TGTGCCAGCAGTGGGCCAGGGAGGAACTATGGCTACACCTTC | CASSGPGRNYGYTF
- | TRBJ1-1 | - | TRBV3-1 | TGTGCCAGCAGCCAAGGGGTCGTGGTTTCTGAAGCTTTCTTT | CASSQGVVVSEAFF
- | TRBJ1-2 | - | TRBV5-8 | TGTGCCAGCATCCTTCCCGGAGGGGGAGTATATGGCTACACCTTC | CASILPGGGVYGYTF
- | TRBJ1-5 | - | TRBV7-2 | TGTGCCAGCAGCAGAGACAGCACTATCCAGCCCCAGCATTTT | CASSRDSTIQPQHF
- | TRBJ2-5 | once | TRBV5-4 | TGTGCCAGCAGCTTGGGGGGGGCTCGAACACAAGAGACCCAGTACTTC | CASSLGGARTQETQYF
- | TRBJ2-7 | - | TRBV20-1 | TGCAGTGCCCCTAAGGACGGGTACGAGCAGTACTTC | CSAPKDGYEQYF
- | TRBJ1-5 | - | TRBV4-1 | TGCGCCAGCAGCCAACAATTCCAGAACAATCAGCCCCAGCATTTT | CASSQQFQNNQPQHF